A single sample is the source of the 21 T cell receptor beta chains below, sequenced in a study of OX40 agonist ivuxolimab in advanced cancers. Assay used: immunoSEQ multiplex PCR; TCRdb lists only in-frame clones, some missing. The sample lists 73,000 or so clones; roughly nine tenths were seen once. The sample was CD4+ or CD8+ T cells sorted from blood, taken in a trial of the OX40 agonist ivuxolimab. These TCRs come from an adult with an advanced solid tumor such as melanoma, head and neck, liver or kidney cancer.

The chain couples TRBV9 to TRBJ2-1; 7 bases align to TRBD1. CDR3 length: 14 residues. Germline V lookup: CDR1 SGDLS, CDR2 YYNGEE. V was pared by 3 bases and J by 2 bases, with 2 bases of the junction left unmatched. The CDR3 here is CASSEGAPYNEQFF. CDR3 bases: TGTGCCAGCAGCGAGGGGGCTCCCTACAATGAGCAGTTCTTC. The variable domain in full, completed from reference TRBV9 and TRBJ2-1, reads DSGVTQTPKHLITATGQRVTLRCSPRSGDLSVYWYQQSLDQGLQFLIQYYNGEERAKGNILERFSAQQFPDLHSELNLSSLELGDSALYFCASSEGAPYNEQFFGPGTRLTVL.

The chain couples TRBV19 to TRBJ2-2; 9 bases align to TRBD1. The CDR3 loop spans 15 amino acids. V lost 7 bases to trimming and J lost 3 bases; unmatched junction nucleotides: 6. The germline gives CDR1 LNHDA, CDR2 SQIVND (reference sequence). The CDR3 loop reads CASTPRDRDTGELFF. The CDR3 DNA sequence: TGTGCCAGTACCCCGAGGGACAGGGACACCGGGGAGCTGTTTTTT.

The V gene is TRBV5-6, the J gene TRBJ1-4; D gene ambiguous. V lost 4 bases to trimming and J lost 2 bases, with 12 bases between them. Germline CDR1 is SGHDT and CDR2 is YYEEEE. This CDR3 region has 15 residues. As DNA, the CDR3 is TGTGCCAGCAGCGATACGGGTGGGACTAATGAAAAACTGTTTTTT. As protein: CASSDTGGTNEKLFF.

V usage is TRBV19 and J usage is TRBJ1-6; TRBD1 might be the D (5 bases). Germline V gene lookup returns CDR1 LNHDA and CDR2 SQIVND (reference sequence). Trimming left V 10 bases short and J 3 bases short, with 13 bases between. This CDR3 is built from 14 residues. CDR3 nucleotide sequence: TGTGCCACAAACAGTGGGGGCTATAATTCACCCCTCCACTTT. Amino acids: CATNSGGYNSPLHF. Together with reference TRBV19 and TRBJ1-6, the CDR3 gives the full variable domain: DGGITQSPKYLFRKEGQNVTLSCEQNLNHDAMYWYRQDPGQGLRLIYYSQIVNDFQKGDIAEGYSVSREKKESFPLTVTSAQKNPTAFYLCATNSGGYNSPLHFGNGTRLTVT.

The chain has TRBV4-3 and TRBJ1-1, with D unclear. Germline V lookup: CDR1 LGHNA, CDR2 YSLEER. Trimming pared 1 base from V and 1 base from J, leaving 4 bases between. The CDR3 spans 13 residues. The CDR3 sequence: CASSQVGNTEAFF. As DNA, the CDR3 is TGCGCCAGCAGCCAAGTCGGGAACACTGAAGCTTTCTTT.

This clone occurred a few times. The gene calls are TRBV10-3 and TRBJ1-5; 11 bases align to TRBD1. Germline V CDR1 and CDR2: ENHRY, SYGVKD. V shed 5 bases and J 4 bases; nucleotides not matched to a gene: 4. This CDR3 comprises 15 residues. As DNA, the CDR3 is TGTGCCATCAGTCCGGGACAGGGGGGGAATCAGCCCCAGCATTTT. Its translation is CAISPGQGGNQPQHF.

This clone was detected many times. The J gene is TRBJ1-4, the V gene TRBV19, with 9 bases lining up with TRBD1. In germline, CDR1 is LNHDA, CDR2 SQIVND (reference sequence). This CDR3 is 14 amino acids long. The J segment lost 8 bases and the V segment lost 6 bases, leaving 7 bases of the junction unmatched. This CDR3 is CASSPGQGKEKLFF. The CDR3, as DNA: TGTGCCAGTAGCCCGGGACAGGGAAAGGAAAAACTGTTTTTT.

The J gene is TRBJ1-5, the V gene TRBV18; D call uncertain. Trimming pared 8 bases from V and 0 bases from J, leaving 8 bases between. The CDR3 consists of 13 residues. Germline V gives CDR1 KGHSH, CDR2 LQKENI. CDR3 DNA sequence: TGTGCCAGCGGGGATTATAGCAATCAGCCCCAGCATTTT. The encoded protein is CASGDYSNQPQHF.

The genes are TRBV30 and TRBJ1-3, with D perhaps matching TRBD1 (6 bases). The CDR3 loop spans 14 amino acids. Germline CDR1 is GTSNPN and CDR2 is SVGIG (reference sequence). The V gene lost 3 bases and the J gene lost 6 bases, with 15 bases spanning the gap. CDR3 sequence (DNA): TGTGCCTGGAGGGGGGGCAGGGGTGAAAACACCATATATTTT. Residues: CAWRGGRGENTIYF.

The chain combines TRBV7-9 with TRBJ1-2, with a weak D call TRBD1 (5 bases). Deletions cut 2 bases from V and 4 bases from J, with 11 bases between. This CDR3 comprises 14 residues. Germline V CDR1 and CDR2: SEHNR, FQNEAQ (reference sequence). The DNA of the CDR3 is TGTGCCAGCAGCTTATCACAGGCTCGCTATGGCTACACCTTC. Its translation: CASSLSQARYGYTF. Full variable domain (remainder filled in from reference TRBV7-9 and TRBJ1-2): DTGVSQNPRHKITKRGQNVTFRCDPISEHNRLYWYRQTLGQGPEFLTYFQNEAQLEKSRLLSDRFSAERPKGSFSTLEIQRTEQGDSAMYLCASSLSQARYGYTFGSGTRLTVV.

The chain's CDR3 is CASSLSIPSEGLYF. The DNA for the CDR3 is TGTGCCAGCAGCTTATCGATCCCTTCGGAGGGTTTGTACTTC. The rearrangement uses TRBV7-9 and TRBJ2-7; a weak D match, TRBD2 (6 bases). Per germline, CDR1 SEHNR and CDR2 FQNEAQ (reference sequence). The CDR3 length is 14 residues. Trimming cost V 2 bases and J 12 bases, with 20 bases left between them.

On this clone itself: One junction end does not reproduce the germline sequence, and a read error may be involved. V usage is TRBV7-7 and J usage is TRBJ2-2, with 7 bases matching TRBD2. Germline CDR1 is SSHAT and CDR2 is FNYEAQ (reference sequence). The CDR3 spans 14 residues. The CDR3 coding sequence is TGTGCTAGCAGCCCCTTGGGGGGGACCGGGGAGCTGTTTTTT. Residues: CASSPLGGTGELFF. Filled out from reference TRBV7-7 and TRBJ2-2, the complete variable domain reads GAGVSQSPRYKVTKRGQDVTLRCDPISSHATLYWYQQALGQGPEFLTYFNYEAQPDKSGLPSDRFSAERPEGSISTLTIQRTEQRDSAMYRCASSPLGGTGELFFGEGSRLTVL.

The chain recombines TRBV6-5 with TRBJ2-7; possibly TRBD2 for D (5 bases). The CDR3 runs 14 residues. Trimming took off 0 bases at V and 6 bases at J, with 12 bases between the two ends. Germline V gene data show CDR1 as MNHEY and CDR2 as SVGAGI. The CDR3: CASSYSRGLGEQYF. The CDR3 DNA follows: TGTGCCAGCAGTTACTCGCGAGGGCTGGGCGAGCAGTACTTC.

CDR3 coding DNA: TGTGCCAGTAGACGGACTAGGGACAGCAATCAGCCCCAGCATTTT. Its translation: CASRRTRDSNQPQHF. This rearrangement joins TRBV19 to TRBJ1-5; tentatively, D is TRBD1 (5 bases). V was clipped by 6 bases and J by 1 base, with 13 bases between them. CDR3 size: 15 residues. Germline values: CDR1 LNHDA, CDR2 SQIVND (reference sequence).

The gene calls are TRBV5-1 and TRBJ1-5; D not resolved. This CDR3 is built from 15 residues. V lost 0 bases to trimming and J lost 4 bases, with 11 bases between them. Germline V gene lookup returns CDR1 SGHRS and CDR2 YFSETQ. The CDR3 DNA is TGCGCCAGCAGCTTGGGTACGGACCGTAATCAGCCCCAGCATTTT. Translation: CASSLGTDRNQPQHF.

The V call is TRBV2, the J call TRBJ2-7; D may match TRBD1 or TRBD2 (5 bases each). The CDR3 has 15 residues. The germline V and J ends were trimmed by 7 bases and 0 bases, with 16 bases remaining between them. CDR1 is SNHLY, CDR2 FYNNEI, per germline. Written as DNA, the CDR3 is TGTGCCAGCAATCCCGACCCAGGGAGCTCCTACGAGCAGTACTTC. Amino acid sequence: CASNPDPGSSYEQYF.

The CDR3 nucleotides read TGTGCCAGCAGCGAAAAGGCTAGCGGGAGGTATAGGGAGACCCAGTACTTC. Its translation: CASSEKASGRYRETQYF. The rearrangement uses TRBV11-3 and TRBJ2-5; TRBD2 agrees at 11 bases. J gave up 5 bases and V 5 bases, and 13 bases lay outside the gene matches. The CDR3 has 17 amino acids. Looked up from germline, CDR1 is SGHNT and CDR2 is YENEEA. The complete variable domain, with remaining parts taken from reference TRBV11-3 and TRBJ2-5, reads EAGVVQSPRYKIIEKKQPVAFWCNPISGHNTLYWYLQNLGQGPELLIRYENEEAVDDSQLPKDRFSAERLKGVDSTLKIQPAELGDSAVYLCASSEKASGRYRETQYFGPGTRLLVL.

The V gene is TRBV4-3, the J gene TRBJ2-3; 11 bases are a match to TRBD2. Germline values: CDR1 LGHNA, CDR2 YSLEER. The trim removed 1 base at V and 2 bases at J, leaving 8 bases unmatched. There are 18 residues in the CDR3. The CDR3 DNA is TGCGCCAGCAGCCAAGGAGATGGGACTAGCGGATACACAGATACGCAGTATTTT. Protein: CASSQGDGTSGYTDTQYF.

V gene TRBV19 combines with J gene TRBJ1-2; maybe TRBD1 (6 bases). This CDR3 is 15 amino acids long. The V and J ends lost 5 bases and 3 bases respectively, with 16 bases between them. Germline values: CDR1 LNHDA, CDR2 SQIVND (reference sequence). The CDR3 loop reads CASSDQTGIDYGYTF. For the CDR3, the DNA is TGTGCCAGTAGTGACCAAACAGGGATTGACTATGGCTACACCTTC. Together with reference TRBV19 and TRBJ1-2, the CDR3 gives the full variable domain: DGGITQSPKYLFRKEGQNVTLSCEQNLNHDAMYWYRQDPGQGLRLIYYSQIVNDFQKGDIAEGYSVSREKKESFPLTVTSAQKNPTAFYLCASSDQTGIDYGYTFGSGTRLTVV.

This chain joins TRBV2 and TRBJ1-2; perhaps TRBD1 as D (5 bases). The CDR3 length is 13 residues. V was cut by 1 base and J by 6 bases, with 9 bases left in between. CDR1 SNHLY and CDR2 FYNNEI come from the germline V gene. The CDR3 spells CASSEVRANGYTF. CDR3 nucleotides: TGTGCCAGCAGTGAAGTCAGGGCAAATGGCTACACCTTC.

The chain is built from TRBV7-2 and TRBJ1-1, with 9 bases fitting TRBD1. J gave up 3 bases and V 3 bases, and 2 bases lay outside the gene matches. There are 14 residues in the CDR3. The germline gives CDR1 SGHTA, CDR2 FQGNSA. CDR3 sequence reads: CASSFRQGDTEAFF. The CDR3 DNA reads TGTGCCAGCAGCTTCCGACAGGGGGACACTGAAGCTTTCTTT.